The following is a T cell receptor beta chain sequence with its context. Its antigen is not yet known. No much larger clone is present one base from it, and per-base qualities are unavailable. One collaborating source in Seattle enrolled patients during active infection and followed them longitudinally through the course of disease. Each collaborating institution followed its own protocols to collect whole blood in K2EDTA tubes. For TCRbeta analysis, collaborators shipped samples in one of three forms: frozen whole blood, isolated PBMCs, or DNA extracted from either of those sample types. TCRbeta CDR3 regions were amplified from genomic DNA using the immunoSEQ Assay, a bias-controlled multiplex PCR. The authors' analysis ran thus. The number of nucleated cells in each sample was estimated from the amplification of reference gene primers within the assay. Sequence reads were collapsed and filtered to measure the absolute abundance of every unique TCRbeta CDR3 rearrangement. For each sample, productive Simpson clonality was calculated by taking the square root of Simpson's diversity index across productive rearrangements. TCRdb carries this immuneACCESS record with in-frame sequences only. Its versions omit some clonotypes, under half of them owing to an unresolved V gene in the studies checked, with the rest unexplained. Clonal size and the V and J genes are those of that table, whereas D and trimming came from the DNA. This sample is represented by roughly 180,000 clones; approximately 78% of them were singletons. Together, the top ten hold 10% to 15% of the sample.

The data originate from a study of blood T cell repertoires in COVID-19 (dated by TCRdb to 2020 to 2022). Regarding the research as a whole: Samples covering the acute and convalescent phases of COVID-19 were provided by collaborators in the United States, Italy and Spain. The prospective study material was composed of cDNA or gDNA derived from T cells, B-cell-depleted T cells, or PBMCs. Subjects who had been exposed to COVID-19, were actively infected with it, or had recovered from it provided the deeply sampled blood TCRbeta repertoires that made up the dataset. A freely available public database, intended as a resource for researchers studying the immune response to SARS-CoV-2, is where the repertoires were released. Samples came from the ongoing ImmuneRACE study (first 160 participants) plus 1,254 subjects from 6 global collaborators. Nearly every sample came with metadata listing a de-identified subject ID, COVID-19 status, age in years and sex. HLA class I and class II types, where available, came from metadata supplied by the sample provider rather than from assay-based typing. Findings and caveats that apply to the study as a whole: How much clinical and demographic metadata was included differed by source and by participant, and the metadata was provided uncurated.

Based on the germline V gene, the CDR1 and CDR2 sequences are KGHSH and LQKENI. The CDR3 holds 16 amino acids from the cysteine to the phenylalanine. Just the 48-base CDR3 DNA is kept, in frame starting at base 1. Trimming takes 4 bases from V and 0 bases from J, and the germline ends sit 15 bases apart. The V and J segments used are TRBV18 and TRBJ1-1; a tentative D call is TRBD1 (5 bases match). Sequencing input: peripheral blood. This TCR was sampled from a woman of 80 years or more with COVID-19, enrolled during active disease. The CDR3: CASSRELQGMNTEAFF. The sequence in DNA is TGTGCCAGCTCACGAGAATTGCAGGGAATGAACACTGAAGCTTTCTTT.